These 27 T cell receptor beta chains share one sample of origin, sequenced in a study of lymphopenia after photon versus proton radiotherapy. Repertoires were generated with immunoSEQ multiplex PCR, while TCRdb's copy carries only in-frame clones and drops some. The sample lists about 68,000 clones, approximately 91% occurring once. Sequenced here: peripheral blood, sampled from a patient treated with photon-based radiotherapy. The receptors originated from a woman in her seventies with pancreatic cancer.

This chain uses TRBV14 with TRBJ2-3, with TRBD1 identical over 8 bases. Losses at the gene ends were 4 bases for V and 3 bases for J; bases not matched to a gene: 6. The CDR3 totals 15 residues. Germline V gene lookup returns CDR1 SGHDN and CDR2 FVKESK. The CDR3 reads CASSLLGQVTDTQYF. The CDR3 DNA reads TGTGCCAGCAGCCTATTGGGACAGGTTACAGATACGCAGTATTTT.

The chain links TRBV6-5 to TRBJ1-2; 7 nucleotides line up with TRBD1. Germline assignment: CDR1 MNHEY and CDR2 SVGAGI. J gave up 4 bases and V 7 bases, and 12 bases lay outside the gene matches. The CDR3 sequence is 15 residues long. Here the CDR3 reads CASMRGGAQSYGYTF. CDR3 in DNA: TGTGCCAGCATGAGAGGGGGCGCCCAGAGCTATGGCTACACCTTC.

The DNA of the CDR3 is TGTGCCAGCAGCCCGACACCGGGACAGGGGATCCAAGAGACCCAGTACTTC. It is translated as CASSPTPGQGIQETQYF. V and J are TRBV7-8 and TRBJ2-5, with 10 bases lining up with TRBD1. Germline-derived CDR1 and CDR2 are SGHVS and FQNEAQ. J gave up 1 base and V 5 bases, and 10 bases lay outside the gene matches. The CDR3 length is 17 residues.

The chain uses TRBV5-4 and TRBJ2-1; 9 bases line up with TRBD1. Germline trimming cut 5 bases from V and 3 bases from J; bases unmatched to any gene: 6. The CDR3 sequence is 15 residues long. Germline V gene data show CDR1 as SGHNT and CDR2 as YYREEE (reference sequence). CDR3 sequence: CASSPPGQGYNEQFF. The CDR3 DNA follows: TGTGCCAGCAGTCCGCCGGGACAGGGCTACAATGAGCAGTTCTTC.

The chain carries TRBV4-2 and TRBJ2-1; TRBD2 matches 13 bases. Looked up from germline, CDR1 is LGHNA and CDR2 is YNFKEQ. CDR3 size: 16 residues. V lost 1 base to trimming and J lost 9 bases; unmatched junction nucleotides: 6. The CDR3 DNA sequence: TGTGCCAGCAGCCAAGGGGGACTAGCGGGATTGGGTGAGCAGTTCTTC. It codes for CASSQGGLAGLGEQFF.

This clone was seen just once. The genes are TRBV7-2 and TRBJ2-7, with TRBD2 identical over 8 bases. With V trimmed by 5 bases and J by 0 bases, 9 bases remained unmatched. Germline V gives CDR1 SGHTA, CDR2 FQGNSA. The CDR3 loop spans 16 amino acids. CDR3 sequence reads: CASSILSGASSYEQYF. The CDR3 DNA reads as TGTGCCAGCAGCATACTTAGCGGGGCGAGCTCCTACGAGCAGTACTTC.

The sample holds one count of this clone. The J gene is TRBJ1-3, the V gene TRBV4-1; the match to TRBD1 covers 7 bases. The CDR3 spans 17 residues. From germline, CDR1 is MGHRA and CDR2 YSYEKL. The V gene end was trimmed by 1 base and the J gene end by 4 bases; junction bases not matched to a gene: 10. CDR3 sequence: CASSQVPGRGLGNTIYF. The DNA for the CDR3 is TGCGCCAGCAGCCAAGTACCGGGCAGGGGGTTAGGAAACACCATATATTTT.

The chain combines TRBV19 with TRBJ1-5; 9 nucleotides agree with TRBD1. The V gene end was trimmed by 6 bases and the J gene end by 5 bases; junction bases not matched to a gene: 14. The CDR3 contains 17 residues. Germline CDR1 is LNHDA and CDR2 is SQIVND (reference sequence). The DNA for the CDR3 is TGTGCCAGTAGCATCTCACCGGGACAGGGTTATCATCAGCCCCAGCATTTT. Amino acids: CASSISPGQGYHQPQHF.

The rearrangement joins TRBV4-2 to TRBJ2-2; D gene uncertain. V lost 2 bases and J lost 0, with 22 bases in between. This CDR3 has 20 residues. Germline lookup yields CDR1 LGHNA and CDR2 YNFKEQ. In DNA, the CDR3 is TGTGCCAGCAGCCAAAGGGCCTCGAGTGGGGAATACTCGAACACCGGGGAGCTGTTTTTT. Amino acid sequence: CASSQRASSGEYSNTGELFF.

This chain links TRBV11-2 with TRBJ2-1, with D possibly TRBD2 on 5 matching bases. Trimming shortened V by 5 bases and J by 10 bases, and 18 bases separated the two germline ends. Germline-derived CDR1 and CDR2 are SGHAT and FQNNGV. This CDR3 region has 14 residues. The CDR3: CASSAQRGSGEQFF. The CDR3 DNA reads TGTGCCAGCAGCGCTCAGAGAGGGAGTGGGGAGCAGTTCTTC.

V is TRBV9 and J is TRBJ2-1, with D possibly TRBD2 on 5 matching bases. Germline values: CDR1 SGDLS, CDR2 YYNGEE. The CDR3 length is 12 residues. The V and J ends lost 4 bases and 8 bases respectively, with 10 bases between them. The CDR3 DNA reads TGTGCCAGCAGCCCCACGGGGTATGAGCAGTTCTTC. Translation gives CASSPTGYEQFF.

The gene calls are TRBV14 and TRBJ2-5, with TRBD2 matching 11 bases. V trimming: 4 bases; J trimming: 4 bases; junction bases outside the gene matches: 14. Germline V CDR1 and CDR2: SGHDN, FVKESK. The CDR3 consists of 18 residues. The CDR3 DNA reads TGTGCCAGCAGCCGCCAGGCTAGCGGGAGGCCTCGGGGAGAGACCCAGTACTTC. Translated: CASSRQASGRPRGETQYF.

The V call is TRBV7-2, the J call TRBJ2-5, with 7 bases fitting TRBD2. The trim removed 4 bases at V and 4 bases at J, leaving 6 bases unmatched. This CDR3 region has 14 residues. Germline V lookup: CDR1 SGHTA, CDR2 FQGNSA. CDR3 residues: CASSSVAGGETQYF. The CDR3 region has the DNA TGTGCCAGCAGCTCCGTAGCGGGCGGAGAGACCCAGTACTTC.

The genes are TRBV28 and TRBJ2-7; 8 nucleotides match TRBD1. CDR1 and CDR2 from the germline V gene are MDHEN and SYDVKM. This CDR3 contains 14 residues. V trimming: 5 bases; J trimming: 3 bases; junction bases outside the gene matches: 6. The chain's CDR3 is CASSPGQGGYEQYF. The CDR3, as DNA: TGTGCCAGCAGTCCTGGACAGGGTGGCTACGAGCAGTACTTC.

The rearrangement uses TRBV29-1 and TRBJ2-7; D might be TRBD2 (6 bases). V lost 6 bases, J lost 4 bases, and 19 bases lay in between. The CDR3 is 14 amino acids. CDR1 and CDR2 (germline): SQVTM, ANQGSEA. The CDR3 sequence is CSVTRGSGYYEQYF. In DNA, the CDR3 is TGCAGCGTCACTCGTGGTAGCGGTTATTACGAGCAGTACTTC.

The chain employs TRBV19 and TRBJ2-3, with 9 bases that match TRBD2. Losses at the gene ends were 5 bases for V and 5 bases for J; bases not matched to a gene: 2. Per germline, CDR1 LNHDA and CDR2 SQIVND (reference sequence). The CDR3 loop spans 13 amino acids. The CDR3 DNA reads TGTGCCAGTAGTGCGACTAGCGGAGATACGCAGTATTTT. Its translation is CASSATSGDTQYF.

This chain connects TRBV7-2 to TRBJ2-7, with 9 nucleotides matching TRBD2. CDR1 and CDR2 (germline): SGHTA, FQGNSA. The CDR3 loop spans 15 amino acids. Trimming took 1 base from V and 4 from J; bases not matched to a gene: 5. The CDR3 loop is CASSLVASGEYEQYF. The DNA for the CDR3 is TGTGCCAGCAGCTTAGTGGCTAGCGGGGAATACGAGCAGTACTTC.

The chain recombines TRBV25-1 with TRBJ2-1; 10 bases agree with TRBD2. The CDR3 totals 16 residues. J was trimmed by 8 bases and V by 3 bases; bases with no gene match: 10. CDR1 and CDR2 from the germline V gene are MGHDK and SYGVNS. CDR3 amino acids: CASSEVLAGGVDEQFF. The CDR3 bases are TGTGCCAGCAGTGAGGTCTTAGCGGGGGGCGTGGATGAGCAGTTCTTC.

This clone was picked up a small number of times. The CDR3 nucleotides are TGTGCCAGTCGTTCCCCCCAGTGGGTTGGGAGCCCCTACAATGAGCAGTTCTTC. Protein sequence: CASRSPQWVGSPYNEQFF. V usage is TRBV11-2 and J usage is TRBJ2-1; D is possibly TRBD2 (5 bases). Germline V lookup: CDR1 SGHAT, CDR2 FQNNGV. The CDR3 extends over 18 amino acids. The germline V and J ends were trimmed by 9 bases and 2 bases, with 26 bases remaining between them.

The chain links TRBV7-6 to TRBJ2-1, with TRBD2 identical over 15 bases. After removal of 4 bases from V and 6 bases from J, the junction contained 1 base not matched to a gene. The CDR3 covers 15 residues. Germline V gene lookup returns CDR1 SGHVS and CDR2 FNYEAQ. Here the CDR3 reads CASSSGLAGGNEQFF. In nucleotides, the CDR3 is TGTGCCAGCAGCTCGGGACTAGCGGGAGGCAATGAGCAGTTCTTC.

The chain recombines TRBV27 with TRBJ1-1; possibly TRBD1 for D (6 bases). The V and J ends lost 3 bases and 0 bases respectively, with 20 bases between them. The CDR3 is 18 amino acids. Germline loops: CDR1 MNHEY, CDR2 SMNVEV (reference sequence). CDR3 nucleotides: TGTGCCAGCAGTTTGCCCACCCCAGTACAGGGACTGAACACTGAAGCTTTCTTT. It yields the protein CASSLPTPVQGLNTEAFF.

The chain is built from TRBV7-2 and TRBJ2-1; D may match TRBD1 or TRBD2 (5 bases each). Trimming shortened V by 5 bases and J by 9 bases, and 17 bases separated the two germline ends. The CDR3 sequence is 14 residues long. Looked up from germline, CDR1 is SGHTA and CDR2 is FQGNSA. The CDR3 loop is CASSALGPPGEQFF. The CDR3, as DNA: TGTGCCAGCAGCGCCCTGGGACCCCCGGGTGAGCAGTTCTTC. The entire variable domain, with the rest obtained from reference TRBV7-2 and TRBJ2-1, is as follows: GAGVSQSPSNKVTEKGKDVELRCDPISGHTALYWYRQSLGQGLEFLIYFQGNSAPDKSGLPSDRFSAERTGGSVSTLTIQRTQQEDSAVYLCASSALGPPGEQFFGPGTRLTVL.

The sample holds one count of this clone. The chain uses TRBV4-3 and TRBJ2-7; no clear D. The CDR3 contains 15 residues. Trimming left V 0 bases short and J 2 bases short, with 11 bases between. Germline V CDR1 and CDR2: LGHNA, YSLEER. The CDR3 DNA sequence: TGCGCCAGCAGCCAAGATCGGGCGAGCACCTACGAGCAGTACTTC. Its protein product is CASSQDRASTYEQYF.

The genes are TRBV5-6 and TRBJ2-7; 10 bases are a match to TRBD2. CDR1 SGHDT and CDR2 YYEEEE come from the germline V gene. J lost 3 bases, V lost 4 bases, and 10 bases had no gene match. The CDR3 contains 16 residues. The CDR3 DNA follows: TGTGCCAGCAGCCCGAGCCCCCGGACTAGCGGCTACGAGCAGTACTTC. Amino acids: CASSPSPRTSGYEQYF.

This clone occurred once. The chain is built from TRBV7-6 and TRBJ2-3; possibly TRBD1 for D (6 bases). From germline, CDR1 is SGHVS and CDR2 FNYEAQ. Trimming took 8 bases from V and 3 from J, leaving 21 bases between them. CDR3 length: 16 amino acids. CDR3 protein: CASGSGWAGVTDTQYF. The CDR3 bases are TGTGCCAGCGGTTCGGGCTGGGCAGGGGTGACAGATACGCAGTATTTT.

The V gene is TRBV18, the J gene TRBJ1-5, with D maybe TRBD1 (5 bases). The CDR3 is 15 residues long. Trimming left V 5 bases short and J 7 bases short, with 18 bases between. Germline V gene lookup returns CDR1 KGHSH and CDR2 LQKENI. Here the CDR3 reads CASSKGRQTGQPQHF. The CDR3 DNA follows: TGTGCCAGCTCAAAGGGACGCCAAACGGGCCAGCCCCAGCATTTT.

The rearrangement links TRBV18 to TRBJ2-5; 7 bases line up with TRBD2. With V trimmed by 1 base and J by 3 bases, 5 bases remained unmatched. CDR1 is KGHSH, CDR2 LQKENI, per germline. CDR3 length equals 15 residues. The DNA for the CDR3 is TGTGCCAGCTCACCACAGGCTAGCGGCAAAGAGACCCAGTACTTC. Amino acids: CASSPQASGKETQYF.